This is a list of T cell receptor beta chains from one sample in a study of blood T cell repertoires in COVID-19. Generated by immunoSEQ multiplex PCR, the TCRdb table keeps only in-frame clones and is missing some. The top ten hold roughly 0.39% of the sample, which has roughly 45,000 clones, 89% seen once. Sequenced: peripheral blood. The receptors derive from a human donor in a cohort sampled during active COVID-19. Each CDR3 is given with its conserved first and last residue. D genes are given only for firm matches. Expanded clones are given a class, and other clones once, few, many or no size at all.

TRBJ2-7 TRBD1 - TRBV13 TGTGCCAGCCTAGGGCAGGGGGCAAACGAGCAGTACTTC CASLGQGANEQYF
TRBJ1-2 - - TRBV5-1 TGCGCCAGCAGCTTGCCCAATAACTATGGCTACACCTTC CASSLPNNYGYTF
TRBJ2-7 - - TRBV9 TGTGCCAGCAGCTCCTCCGCCGCAGGGCCCTACGAGCAGTACTTC CASSSSAAGPYEQYF
TRBJ2-7 - - TRBV4-1 TGCGCCAGCAGCCAAGAAGCGGGCCTAAGCTCCTACGAGCAGTACTTC CASSQEAGLSSYEQYF
TRBJ2-7 TRBD1 - TRBV2 TGTGCCAGCAAAACCGGGACAGATAATTACGAGCAGTACTTC CASKTGTDNYEQYF
TRBJ2-7 TRBD1 - TRBV5-1 TGCGCCAGCAGCGACGGACAGGTCAGCTCCTACGAGCAGTACTTC CASSDGQVSSYEQYF
TRBJ1-1 TRBD1 - TRBV6-5 TGTGCCAGCAGGCCCGGGACAGGGTCCACTGAAGCTTTCTTT CASRPGTGSTEAFF
TRBJ1-1 TRBD1 - TRBV18 TGTGCCAGCTCATGGGACAGGGACACTGAAGCTTTCTTT CASSWDRDTEAFF
TRBJ2-7 TRBD1 - TRBV4-3 TGCGCCAGCAGCCATCCCGGGACAGGGTTTTACGAGCAGTACTTC CASSHPGTGFYEQYF
TRBJ1-4 - few TRBV18 TGTGCCAGCTCACCACCTGCCGAACTTAATGAAAAACTGTTTTTT CASSPPAELNEKLFF
TRBJ2-7 TRBD1 - TRBV6-5 TGTGCCAGCACTTCCGGGACAGATAACTCCTACGAGCAGTACTTC CASTSGTDNSYEQYF
TRBJ1-6 - - TRBV5-1 TGCGCCAGCAGCTTTATCAGAGGGGGAGTTAATTCACCCCTCCACTTT CASSFIRGGVNSPLHF
TRBJ2-7 - - TRBV19 TGTGCCAGTAGTATAGTGGAGGGTACCTACGAGCAGTACTTC CASSIVEGTYEQYF
TRBJ1-3 TRBD1 - TRBV9 TGTGCCAGCAGTGGAGGGACAGCTGGAAACACCATATATTTT CASSGGTAGNTIYF
TRBJ1-4 - once TRBV6-2/TRBV6-3 TGTGCCAGCAGTTACGCCAAACAGGGATCTAATGAAAAACTGTTTTTT CASSYAKQGSNEKLFF
TRBJ1-3 TRBD1 few TRBV9 TGTGCCAGCACCTTGGGACAGACCTCTGGAAACACCATATATTTT CASTLGQTSGNTIYF
TRBJ1-2 - - TRBV28 TGTGCCAGCAGTTTGGACAGAAACTATGGCTACACCTTC CASSLDRNYGYTF
TRBJ1-1 - once TRBV3-1/TRBV3-2 TGTGCCAGCAGCCACTTGAACACTGAAGCTTTCTTT CASSHLNTEAFF
TRBJ1-2 - - TRBV6-2/TRBV6-3 TGTGCCAGCAGCCCCAGTTATGGCTACACCTTC CASSPSYGYTF
TRBJ2-6 - - TRBV7-2 TGTGCCAGCAGCTTAGTCCCGGGATTTGTTCGCGCTGGGGCCAACGTCCTGACTTTC CASSLVPGFVRAGANVLTF
TRBJ2-7 TRBD2 - TRBV4-2 TGTGCCAGCAGCCCCCGACTAGCAGGGATAGTTGGCTACGAGCAGTACTTC CASSPRLAGIVGYEQYF
TRBJ1-5 TRBD1 - TRBV29-1 TGCAGCGTTGGGGGACAGTCTAATCAGCCCCAGCATTTT CSVGGQSNQPQHF
TRBJ1-3 - - TRBV5-4 TGTGCCAGCAGCCCGGGATCTCATCCCTCTGGAAACACCATATATTTT CASSPGSHPSGNTIYF
TRBJ1-4 - - TRBV4-1 TGCGCCAGCAGCCAAGAGGCCGATGAAAAACTGTTTTTT CASSQEADEKLFF
TRBJ2-3 - - TRBV7-8 TGTGCCAGCAGCTCCCTTCCTAGCACAGATACGCAGTATTTT CASSSLPSTDTQYF
TRBJ2-7 - - TRBV3-1/TRBV3-2 TGTGCCAGCAGCCACGGGCGGGACGCCGGAACCTACGAGCAGTACTTC CASSHGRDAGTYEQYF
TRBJ1-2 - - TRBV29-1 TGCAGCGTTGAATTGACAGCGAGGCACTATGGCTACACCTTC CSVELTARHYGYTF
TRBJ1-4 TRBD1 - TRBV19 TGTGCCACTAGACAGGGAACTAATGAAAAACTGTTTTTT CATRQGTNEKLFF
TRBJ1-5 - - TRBV19 TGTGCCAGTAGTATAAACGGTTATAGCAATCAGCCCCAGCATTTT CASSINGYSNQPQHF
TRBJ1-1 - - TRBV27 TGTGCCAGCAGTTTGGGACAACGGAACACTGAAGCTTTCTTT CASSLGQRNTEAFF
TRBJ2-7 TRBD1 few TRBV6-5 TGTGCCGGATCTCGACAGGGCATCTACGAGCAGTACTTC CAGSRQGIYEQYF
TRBJ1-1 - - TRBV6-2/TRBV6-3 TGTGCCAGCAGTTACCTCGGGGGGTTTGACACTGAAGCTTTCTTT CASSYLGGFDTEAFF
TRBJ1-1 - - TRBV27 TGTGCCAGCAGCGCGGGAGGGCCCCCTGAAGCTTTCTTT CASSAGGPPEAFF
TRBJ1-6 TRBD1 - TRBV7-2 TGTGCCAGCAGCTTGGGACAGGGATCCTATAATTCACCCCTCCACTTT CASSLGQGSYNSPLHF
TRBJ2-7 - - TRBV5-1 TGCGCCAGCAGCTTGGGAGGCTACGAGCAGTACTTC CASSLGGYEQYF
TRBJ1-2 TRBD1 once TRBV9 TGTGCCAGCAGCCACGACAGGGGAGGCTATGGCTACACCTTC CASSHDRGGYGYTF
TRBJ1-5 - - TRBV21-1 TGTGCCAGCAGCAATTCGGCAGGGGGAAGCAATCAGCCCCAGCATTTT CASSNSAGGSNQPQHF
TRBJ1-2 TRBD1 - TRBV7-2 TGTGCCAGCAGCTCCTCCCGGACAGGGGGCGGAAACTATGGCTACACCTTC CASSSSRTGGGNYGYTF
TRBJ1-2 - - TRBV2 TGTGCCAGCAGTGAAACGGGGGTGGACTACACCTTC CASSETGVDYTF
TRBJ1-1 - - TRBV6-5 TGTGCCAGCAGTCACGAGGGGGACACTGAAGCTTTCTTT CASSHEGDTEAFF
TRBJ1-1 - once TRBV18 TGTGCCAGCTCACCCCAGGGTCTCGCTGAAGCTTTCTTT CASSPQGLAEAFF
TRBJ2-7 TRBD2 - TRBV4-2 TGTGCCAGCAGCCAAGATTTAGGACTAGCGGGGACCGTTTCTTACGAGCAGTACTTC CASSQDLGLAGTVSYEQYF
TRBJ1-2 - - TRBV4-3 TGCGCCAGCAGCCAAGAGTTGGGGGCGCGGTGGGTGGGCACTACCTATGGCTACACCTTC CASSQELGARWVGTTYGYTF
TRBJ2-5 TRBD2 - TRBV19 TGTGCCAGTAGCAGGGCTCCGGGGGGGGAGACCCAGTACTTC CASSRAPGGETQYF
TRBJ2-7 - once TRBV20-1 TGCAGTGCTCCTTCTAGGGAGCAGTACTTC CSAPSREQYF
TRBJ1-5 TRBD1 once TRBV18 TGTGCCAGCTCACCACCGGCGACAGGGGTTAATAGCAATCAGCCCCAGCATTTT CASSPPATGVNSNQPQHF
TRBJ1-3 - - TRBV5-1 TGCGCCAGCAGCCAGACGGACACCCGCTCTGGAAACACCATATATTTT CASSQTDTRSGNTIYF
TRBJ2-7 - - TRBV2 TGTGCCAGCTCCGAAAGGTGGCGGACTGCGACCTACGAGCAGTACTTC CASSERWRTATYEQYF
TRBJ1-3 TRBD1 - TRBV5-1 TGCGCCAGCAGCTTGGGAACGGGGACAGGGTCTGGAAACACCATATATTTT CASSLGTGTGSGNTIYF
TRBJ1-5 - - TRBV5-6 TGTGCCAGCAGCTTGGGGGCGTTAGAGAAACCCAATCAGCCCCAGCATTTT CASSLGALEKPNQPQHF
TRBJ1-5 TRBD1 few TRBV19 TGTGCCACGGCGGGACAGGTTATAAGTCAGCCCCAGCATTTT CATAGQVISQPQHF
TRBJ1-4 - - TRBV2 TGTGCCAGCAGGGGGCAGCTTAATGAAAAACTGTTTTTT CASRGQLNEKLFF
TRBJ2-7 - - TRBV3-1/TRBV3-2 TGTGCCAGCAGCCAAGGGGCAGGGGAATACGAGCAGTACTTC CASSQGAGEYEQYF
TRBJ2-7 - - TRBV6-2/TRBV6-3 TGTGCCAGCAGTGCCGGACTCCACGGGGGAGAGCAGTACTTC CASSAGLHGGEQYF
TRBJ1-2 - few TRBV20-1 TGCAGTGCTGCGCTGTATGGCTACACCTTC CSAALYGYTF
TRBJ2-2 TRBD1 few TRBV7-9 TGTGCCAGCAGCCGCTACCCAGGGGGAACCGGGGAGCTGTTTTTT CASSRYPGGTGELFF